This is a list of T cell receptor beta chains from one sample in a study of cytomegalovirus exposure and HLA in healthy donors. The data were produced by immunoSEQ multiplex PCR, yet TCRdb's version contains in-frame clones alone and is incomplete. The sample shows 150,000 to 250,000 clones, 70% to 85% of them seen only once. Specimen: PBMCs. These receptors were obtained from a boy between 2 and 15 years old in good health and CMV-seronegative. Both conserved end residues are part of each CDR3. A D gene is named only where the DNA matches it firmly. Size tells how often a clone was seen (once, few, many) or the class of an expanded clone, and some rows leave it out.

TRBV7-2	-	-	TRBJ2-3	TGTGCCAGCAGCTTAGCGGCAGGGACTACAGATACGCAGTATTTT	CASSLAAGTTDTQYF
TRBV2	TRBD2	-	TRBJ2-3	TGTGCCAGCAGGGGGACTAGCGGGGGAGATACGCAGTATTTT	CASRGTSGGDTQYF
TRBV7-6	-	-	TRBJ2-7	TGTGCCAGCAGAACCATTCGGGACTGTCAAACCTACGAGCAGTACTTC	CASRTIRDCQTYEQYF
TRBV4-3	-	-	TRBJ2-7	TGCGCCAGCAGCCAAGATTGGGGGGGCCCCTACGAGCAGTACTTC	CASSQDWGGPYEQYF
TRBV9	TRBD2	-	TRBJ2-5	TGTGCCAGCAGCGTGGACGGGACTAGCGCCGAGACCCAGTACTTC	CASSVDGTSAETQYF
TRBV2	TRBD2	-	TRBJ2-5	TGTGCCAGCAGTGAAGGACCCCCGGGGGGGCGCCAAGAGACCCAGTACTTC	CASSEGPPGGRQETQYF
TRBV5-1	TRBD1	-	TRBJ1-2	TGCGCCAGCAGCCCGGGACAGGGGAGTGGCTACACCTTC	CASSPGQGSGYTF
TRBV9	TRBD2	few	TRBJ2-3	TGTGCCAGCAGCGGGACTAGCGGGGGGGATACGCAGTATTTT	CASSGTSGGDTQYF
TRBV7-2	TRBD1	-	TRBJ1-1	TGTGCCAGCAGCTTAGGGTGGGACAGGGTCAGGGACACTGAAGCTTTCTTT	CASSLGWDRVRDTEAFF
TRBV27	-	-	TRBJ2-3	TGTGCCAGCAGTTTATGGGCAGGCGAAAGCACAGATACGCAGTATTTT	CASSLWAGESTDTQYF
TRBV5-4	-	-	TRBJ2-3	TGTGCCAGCAGCTTGTACTACCTCACAGATACGCAGTATTTT	CASSLYYLTDTQYF
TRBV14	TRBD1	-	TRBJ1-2	TGTGCCAGCAGACGGACAGGGAACTATGGCTACACCTTC	CASRRTGNYGYTF
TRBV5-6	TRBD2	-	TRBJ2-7	TGTGCCAGCAGCTTGGGACTAGCGGGGGAGCAGTACTTC	CASSLGLAGEQYF
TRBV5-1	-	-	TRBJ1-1	TGCGCCAGCAGCTTGGAGGGGGTGGAAGCTTTCTTT	CASSLEGVEAFF
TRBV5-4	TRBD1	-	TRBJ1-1	TGTGCCAGCAGCACGCCGGGACAGGGGTTGTTGAACACTGAAGCTTTCTTT	CASSTPGQGLLNTEAFF
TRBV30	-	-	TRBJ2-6	TGTGCCTGGAGCCGGCTGGTTGGGGCCAACGGCCTGACTTTC	CAWSRLVGANGLTF
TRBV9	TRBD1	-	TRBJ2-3	TGTGCCAGCAGCGCACAGGGGGCCGCAGATACGCAGTATTTT	CASSAQGAADTQYF